Presented here are 24 T cell receptor beta chains from one specimen sequenced in a study of shared clonotypes between healthy human individuals. Measured with immunoSEQ multiplex PCR; TCRdb has only the in-frame clones, and not every one. The sample has over a million clones; 75% to 85% are singletons. Source material: memory CD4+ T cells from PBMCs. Indicated subset: CD45RA-negative fraction. The receptors here all came from a man aged 18 to 29 in good health. Some clones in this sample may be carry-over from other donors' samples.

The chain is built from TRBV4-1 and TRBJ2-1; D is unclear. Per the germline V gene, CDR1 is MGHRA and CDR2 is YSYEKL. The ends were cut back, 1 base at V and 8 bases at J, with 12 bases in the middle. The CDR3 is made up of 14 amino acids. CDR3 bases: TGCGCCAGCAGCCAAGTCCAGCTTTTCGATGAGCAGTTCTTC. It yields the protein CASSQVQLFDEQFF.

This chain's CDR3 is CAISEPKGLAGGPRNEQFF. The CDR3 DNA reads as TGTGCCATCAGTGAGCCGAAGGGACTAGCGGGAGGGCCGAGGAATGAGCAGTTCTTC. The chain recombines TRBV10-3 with TRBJ2-1; 16 nucleotides agree with TRBD2. The CDR3 spans 19 residues. Looked up from germline, CDR1 is ENHRY and CDR2 is SYGVKD. The trim removed 2 bases at V and 7 bases at J, leaving 11 bases unmatched.

The rearrangement links TRBV29-1 to TRBJ2-5; TRBD2 matches at 9 bases. The DNA end is more similar to TRBJ2-7, so the J call may be wrong. This CDR3 region has 15 residues. Germline-derived CDR1 and CDR2 are SQVTM and ANQGSEA. In nucleotides, the CDR3 is TGCAGCGTTGCTCTGATGCGGGGGGGCACCTACGAGCAGTACTTC. It codes for CSVALMRGGTYEQYF.

This clone was counted many times. The chain recombines TRBV11-2 with TRBJ2-1; tentatively, D is TRBD1 (6 bases). Deletions cut 5 bases from V and 4 bases from J, with 12 bases between. This CDR3 contains 14 residues. Germline CDR1 SGHAT, CDR2 FQNNGV. This CDR3 is CASSPHGQYNEQFF. Written as DNA, the CDR3 is TGTGCCAGCAGCCCCCATGGACAGTACAATGAGCAGTTCTTC.

The chain carries TRBV19 and TRBJ1-1; 7 bases map to TRBD1. The CDR3 loop spans 14 amino acids. Germline CDR1 LNHDA, CDR2 SQIVND (reference sequence). V lost 3 bases to trimming and J lost 0 bases; unmatched junction nucleotides: 1. The CDR3 region has the DNA TGTGCCAGTAGTATCAGGGGGGTGAACACTGAAGCTTTCTTT. Encoded protein: CASSIRGVNTEAFF.

In the case of this clone: The DNA is left out, because the CDR3 cannot be placed on it with certainty; the CDR3 is given as TCRdb lists it. The V gene is TRBV28, the J gene TRBJ2-1; TRBD2 is the table's D call, not checked against the DNA. CDR1 MDHEN and CDR2 SYDVKM come from the germline V gene. The CDR3 region is 15 residues in length, termini included. The CDR3 sequence: CASSSSGLAGGLQFF.

The chain is built from TRBV5-4 and TRBJ2-7; 8 bases match TRBD2. The germline CDR1 and CDR2 sequences are SGHNT and YYREEE (reference sequence). J lost 6 bases, V lost 4 bases, and 9 bases had no gene match. The CDR3 covers 14 residues. DNA of the CDR3: TGTGCCAGCAGCCCGGCGGGGGGCCGGGTCGAGCAGTACTTC. It codes for CASSPAGGRVEQYF. Full variable domain (remainder filled in from reference TRBV5-4 and TRBJ2-7): ETGVTQSPTHLIKTRGQQVTLRCSSQSGHNTVSWYQQALGQGPQFIFQYYREEENGRGNFPPRFSGLQFPNYSSELNVNALELDDSALYLCASSPAGGRVEQYFGPGTRLTVT.

The chain joins TRBV30 to TRBJ1-2, with unresolved D. Germline V lookup: CDR1 GTSNPN, CDR2 SVGIG (reference sequence). CDR3 length equals 13 residues. V shed 0 bases and J shed 6 bases, with 11 bases lying between them. The DNA for the CDR3 is TGTGCCTGGAGTGTGGGCTTCGAGAATGGCTACACCTTC. Protein product: CAWSVGFENGYTF. Drawing the rest from reference TRBV30 and TRBJ1-2, the complete variable domain is SQTIHQWPATLVQPVGSPLSLECTVEGTSNPNLYWYRQAAGRGLQLLFYSVGIGQISSEVPQNLSASRPQDRQFILSSKKLLLSDSGFYLCAWSVGFENGYTFGSGTRLTVV.

The chain has TRBV11-2 and TRBJ1-4; weak D call: TRBD1 (5 bases). This CDR3 has 16 amino acids. Germline CDR1 SGHAT, CDR2 FQNNGV. With 4 bases removed from V and 6 bases from J, the gap between germline ends came to 18 bases. The CDR3 region has the DNA TGTGCCAGCAGCTCAGCCCTCGGAGGGGCTTATGAAAAACTGTTTTTT. The encoded protein is CASSSALGGAYEKLFF.

The chain has TRBV29-1 and TRBJ1-4; D is unclear. CDR1 and CDR2 from the germline V gene are SQVTM and ANQGSEA. CDR3 length equals 11 residues. V lost 4 bases and J 5 bases, leaving 5 bases between the germline ends. In DNA form, the CDR3 reads TGCAGCGTTGTAGGAAATGAAAAACTGTTTTTT. Translated: CSVVGNEKLFF. The full variable domain, with the rest looked up from reference TRBV29-1 and TRBJ1-4, is SAVISQKPSRDICQRGTSLTIQCQVDSQVTMMFWYRQQPGQSLTLIATANQGSEATYESGFVIDKFPISRPNLTFSTLTVSNMSPEDSSIYLCSVVGNEKLFFGSGTQLSVL.

V gene TRBV18 combines with J gene TRBJ1-5; no clear D. The germline CDR1 and CDR2 sequences are KGHSH and LQKENI. The CDR3 is 18 residues long. V lost 3 bases and J lost 1, with 19 bases in between. The chain's CDR3 is CASSPLGLIGVSNQPQHF. CDR3 coding DNA: TGTGCCAGCTCACCGCTAGGACTGATTGGAGTCAGCAATCAGCCCCAGCATTTT.

The V and J genes are TRBV6-6 and TRBJ1-5; possible D gene TRBD1, 5 bases. Germline V gene lookup returns CDR1 MNHNY and CDR2 SVGAGI (reference sequence). The CDR3 spans 16 residues. V gave up 6 bases and J gave up 1 base, with 16 bases separating them. The CDR3 DNA reads as TGTGCCAGCAGAGGGCAGGGCAAGGGGAGCAATCAGCCCCAGCATTTT. Protein product: CASRGQGKGSNQPQHF.

The rearrangement uses TRBV19 and TRBJ1-1; TRBD1 aligns across 7 bases. The V and J ends lost 3 bases and 1 base, in that order; junction bases with no gene match: 11. The CDR3 covers 17 residues. Germline-derived CDR1 and CDR2 are LNHDA and SQIVND (reference sequence). CDR3 loop: CASSMYAAGGTNTEAFF. As DNA, the CDR3 is TGTGCCAGTAGTATGTATGCGGCAGGGGGAACGAACACTGAAGCTTTCTTT.

V and J are TRBV27 and TRBJ2-5; D is uncertain. V was shortened by 8 bases and J by 4 bases, with 14 bases between the two germline ends. This CDR3 region has 13 residues. Germline-derived CDR1 and CDR2 are MNHEY and SMNVEV (reference sequence). For the CDR3, the DNA is TGTGCCAGCGCCGGATCCCTCCCAGAGACCCAGTACTTC. This encodes CASAGSLPETQYF.

The chain carries TRBV5-6 and TRBJ2-3; 7 nucleotides agree with TRBD2. This CDR3 is built from 13 residues. From germline, CDR1 is SGHDT and CDR2 YYEEEE. V lost 0 bases to trimming and J lost 10 bases; unmatched junction nucleotides: 5. In DNA form, the CDR3 reads TGTGCCAGCAGCTTGGACAGACTAGCAGCGCAGTATTTT. It yields the protein CASSLDRLAAQYF.

The V gene is TRBV28, the J gene TRBJ1-6, with TRBD1 matching over 7 bases. J was trimmed by 7 bases and V by 6 bases; bases with no gene match: 9. There are 15 residues in the CDR3. CDR1 and CDR2 from the germline V gene are MDHEN and SYDVKM. CDR3 in amino acids: CASSPSRDRNSPLHF. In DNA form, the CDR3 reads TGTGCCAGCAGCCCGTCCCGGGACAGAAATTCACCCCTCCACTTT. The full variable domain, completed using reference TRBV28 and TRBJ1-6, is DVKVTQSSRYLVKRTGEKVFLECVQDMDHENMFWYRQDPGLGLRLIYFSYDVKMKEKGDIPEGYSVSREKKERFSLILESASTNQTSMYLCASSPSRDRNSPLHFGNGTRLTVT.

The V and J genes are TRBV30 and TRBJ2-2; 9 nucleotides line up with TRBD1. This CDR3 comprises 14 residues. With V trimmed by 5 bases and J by 1 base, 2 bases remained unmatched. Germline CDR1 reads GTSNPN; CDR2 reads SVGIG (reference sequence). As DNA, the CDR3 is TGTGCCTGGGGGACAGGGCGGAACACCGGGGAGCTGTTTTTT. It encodes CAWGTGRNTGELFF. Full variable domain (rest looked up from reference TRBV30 and TRBJ2-2): SQTIHQWPATLVQPVGSPLSLECTVEGTSNPNLYWYRQAAGRGLQLLFYSVGIGQISSEVPQNLSASRPQDRQFILSSKKLLLSDSGFYLCAWGTGRNTGELFFGEGSRLTVL.

Concerning this clone: A single base separates this from a much larger clone, so it may be a read error. The V and J genes are TRBV2 and TRBJ2-5; TRBD1 matches at 7 bases. The V gene's germline CDR1 is SNHLY and CDR2 FYNNEI. The CDR3 has 13 amino acids. Losses at the gene ends were 4 bases for V and 3 bases for J; bases not matched to a gene: 2. This chain's CDR3 is CASSGGTEETQYF. The DNA for the CDR3 is TGTGCCAGCAGTGGAGGGACAGAAGAGACCCAGTACTTC.

The chain recombines TRBV13 with TRBJ1-2, with D maybe TRBD1 (5 bases). V was cut by 4 bases and J by 2 bases, with 17 bases left in between. The CDR3 contains 16 residues. Germline CDR1 is PRHDT and CDR2 is FYEKMQ (reference sequence). The DNA of the CDR3 is TGTGCCAGCAGCTACCGGGTGAGCAGGGACAACTATGGCTACACCTTC. This translates into CASSYRVSRDNYGYTF. Based on the CDR3 plus reference TRBV13 and TRBJ1-2, the full variable domain is AAGVIQSPRHLIKEKRETATLKCYPIPRHDTVYWYQQGPGQDPQFLISFYEKMQSDKGSIPDRFSAQQFSDYHSELNMSSLELGDSALYFCASSYRVSRDNYGYTFGSGTRLTVV.

The chain combines TRBV6-6 with TRBJ1-1; tentative D call: TRBD1 (5 bases). CDR1 MNHNY and CDR2 SVGAGI come from the germline V gene (reference sequence). This CDR3 contains 14 residues. V was trimmed by 6 bases and J by 5 bases, leaving 16 bases between them. CDR3 sequence: CASSGWGVGTEAFF. CDR3 sequence (DNA): TGTGCCAGCAGCGGATGGGGGGTTGGAACTGAAGCTTTCTTT.

V usage is TRBV19 and J usage is TRBJ2-5; no reliable D call. The CDR3 loop spans 12 amino acids. With 6 bases removed from V and 6 bases from J, the gap between germline ends came to 11 bases. Germline CDR1 LNHDA, CDR2 SQIVND (reference sequence). The CDR3 loop reads CASSTDGKTQYF. CDR3 nucleotide sequence: TGTGCCAGTAGCACGGACGGAAAGACCCAGTACTTC.

Notes on this clone: Other DNA sequences in this sample translate to the same CDR3. The chain uses TRBV18 and TRBJ2-7, with D perhaps assigned TRBD1 or TRBD2 (5 bases each). Trimming left V 3 bases short and J 0 bases short, with 9 bases between. The CDR3 sequence is 14 residues long. Germline CDR1 KGHSH, CDR2 LQKENI. The DNA for the CDR3 is TGTGCCAGCTCACCGGGACGGCGCTCCTACGAGCAGTACTTC. This gives the protein CASSPGRRSYEQYF.

The J gene is TRBJ2-2, the V gene TRBV7-2; 8 bases match TRBD2. The CDR3 extends over 16 amino acids. Germline V lookup: CDR1 SGHTA, CDR2 FQGNSA. V lost 3 bases and J lost 5; bases outside the gene matches: 8. The CDR3 DNA sequence: TGTGCCAGCAGCTTGATGACTAGCGACCCTACCGGGGAGCTGTTTTTT. Translation gives CASSLMTSDPTGELFF.

V usage is TRBV7-2 and J usage is TRBJ1-1; D gene uncertain. The germline V and J ends were trimmed by 7 bases and 0 bases, with 9 bases remaining between them. CDR3 length: 13 amino acids. Germline V gene data show CDR1 as SGHTA and CDR2 as FQGNSA. CDR3 loop: CASTLNMNTEAFF. The CDR3 DNA sequence: TGTGCCAGCACCTTGAATATGAACACTGAAGCTTTCTTT.